This T cell receptor beta chain appears in the sequencing data of a study of CD8+CD57+ T cells in acquired aplastic anemia. Study overall: When averaged, DNA from sorted CD4+ and CD8+ cells came to 3 to 4 ug. Study-wide results and caveats: Patients and controls were found to share twenty-nine CD8+ CDR3 sequences.

Comment on this clonotype: Its antigen is unidentified.

Sequenced patients had shown CD8+CD57+ cell expansion by flow cytometry. CDR3 length: 18 amino acids. The trim removed 1 base at V and 4 bases at J, leaving 9 bases unmatched. CDR1 and CDR2 (germline): KGHSH, LQKENI. Investigators profiled TCR beta VDJ and CDR3 from genomic DNA template. Using its own MiXCR run on the reads, TCRdb lists one record per CDR3 protein. Counted here are more than 150,000 distinct CDR3 sequences, more than 45% occurring once; the ten biggest clones make up 9.7%. Sequences were obtained from sorted CD4+, CD8+, or CD8+CD57+ T cells (not recorded which) from PBMCs. This clonotype originated in a human donor with aplastic anemia. The chain has TRBV18 and TRBJ2-5; 13 bases fit TRBD2. The CDR3 here is CASSPRTSGSGGGETQYF. The CDR3 DNA follows: TGTGCCAGCTCACCACGGACTAGCGGGAGCGGAGGAGGAGAGACCCAGTACTTC.